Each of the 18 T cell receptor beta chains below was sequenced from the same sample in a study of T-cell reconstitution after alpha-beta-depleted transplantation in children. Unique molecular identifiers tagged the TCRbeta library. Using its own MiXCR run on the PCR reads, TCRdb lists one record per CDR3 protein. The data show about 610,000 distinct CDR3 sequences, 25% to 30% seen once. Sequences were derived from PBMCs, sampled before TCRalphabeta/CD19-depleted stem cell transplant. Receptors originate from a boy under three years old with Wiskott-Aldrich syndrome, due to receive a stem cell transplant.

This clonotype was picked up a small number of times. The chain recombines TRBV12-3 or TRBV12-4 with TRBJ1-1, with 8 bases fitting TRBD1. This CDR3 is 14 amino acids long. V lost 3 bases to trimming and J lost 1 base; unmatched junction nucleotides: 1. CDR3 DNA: TGTGCCAGCAGTTTTGACAGGGGGAACACTGAAGCTTTCTTT. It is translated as CASSFDRGNTEAFF.

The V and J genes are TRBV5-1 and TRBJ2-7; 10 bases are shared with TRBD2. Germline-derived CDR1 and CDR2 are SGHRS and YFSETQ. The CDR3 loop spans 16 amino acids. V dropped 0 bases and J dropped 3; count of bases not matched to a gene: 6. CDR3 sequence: CASSLGLAGAYYEQYF. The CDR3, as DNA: TGCGCCAGCAGCTTGGGGCTAGCGGGAGCGTACTACGAGCAGTACTTC.

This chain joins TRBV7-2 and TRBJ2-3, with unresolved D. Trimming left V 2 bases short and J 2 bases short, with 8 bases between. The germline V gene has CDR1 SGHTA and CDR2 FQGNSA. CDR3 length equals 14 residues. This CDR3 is CASSLWRNTDTQYF. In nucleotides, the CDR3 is TGTGCCAGCAGCTTATGGCGCAACACAGATACGCAGTATTTT.

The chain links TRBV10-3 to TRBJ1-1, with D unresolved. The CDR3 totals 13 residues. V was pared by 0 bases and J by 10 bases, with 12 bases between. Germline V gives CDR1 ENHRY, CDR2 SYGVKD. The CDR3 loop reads CAISESRLRGAFF. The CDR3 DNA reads TGTGCCATCAGTGAGTCTAGGTTGAGAGGAGCTTTCTTT.

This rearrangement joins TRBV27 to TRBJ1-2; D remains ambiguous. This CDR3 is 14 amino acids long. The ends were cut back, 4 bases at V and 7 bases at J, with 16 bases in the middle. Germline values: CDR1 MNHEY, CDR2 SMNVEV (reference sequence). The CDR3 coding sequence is TGTGCCAGCAGTTCAAGTTTGAGCGCTGGTGGCTACACCTTC. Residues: CASSSSLSAGGYTF.

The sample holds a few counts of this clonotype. The CDR3 is CSARDRSFYNEQFF. DNA for the CDR3: TGCAGTGCTAGAGACAGGAGTTTCTACAATGAGCAGTTCTTC. The rearrangement joins TRBV20-1 to TRBJ2-1; D gene unclear. The germline V gene encodes CDR1 DFQATT and CDR2 SNEGSKA (reference sequence). V was shortened by 0 bases and J by 3 bases, with 9 bases between the two germline ends. The CDR3 has 14 amino acids.

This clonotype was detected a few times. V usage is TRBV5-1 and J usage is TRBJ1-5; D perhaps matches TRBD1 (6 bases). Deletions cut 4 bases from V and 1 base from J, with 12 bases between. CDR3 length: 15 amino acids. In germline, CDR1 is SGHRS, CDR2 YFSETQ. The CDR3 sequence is CASSPGTPSNQPQHF. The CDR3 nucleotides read TGCGCCAGCAGCCCGGGGACACCCAGCAATCAGCCCCAGCATTTT.

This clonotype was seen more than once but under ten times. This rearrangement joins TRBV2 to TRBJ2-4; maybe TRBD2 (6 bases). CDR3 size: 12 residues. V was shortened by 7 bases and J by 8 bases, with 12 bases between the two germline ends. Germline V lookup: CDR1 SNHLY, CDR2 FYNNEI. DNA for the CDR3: TGTGCCAGCACCGAAAAGCGGGACATTCAGTACTTC. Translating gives CASTEKRDIQYF.

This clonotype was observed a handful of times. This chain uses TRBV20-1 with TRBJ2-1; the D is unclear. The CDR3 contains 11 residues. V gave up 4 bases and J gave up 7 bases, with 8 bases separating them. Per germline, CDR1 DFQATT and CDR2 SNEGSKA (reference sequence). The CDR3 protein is CSAMVLNEQFF. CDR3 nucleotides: TGCAGTGCTATGGTCCTTAATGAGCAGTTCTTC.

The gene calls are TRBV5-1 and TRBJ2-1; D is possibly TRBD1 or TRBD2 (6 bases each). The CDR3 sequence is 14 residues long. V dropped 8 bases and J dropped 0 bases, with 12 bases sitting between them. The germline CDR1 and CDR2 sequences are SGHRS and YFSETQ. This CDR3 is CASEEGGSYNEQFF. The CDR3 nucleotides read TGCGCCAGTGAAGAGGGGGGCTCCTACAATGAGCAGTTCTTC.

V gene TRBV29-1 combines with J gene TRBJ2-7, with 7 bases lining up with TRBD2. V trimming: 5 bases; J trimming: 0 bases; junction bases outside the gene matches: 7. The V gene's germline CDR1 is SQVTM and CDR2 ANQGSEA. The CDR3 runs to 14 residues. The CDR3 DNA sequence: TGCAGCGTTTCCGGGACTAAAAGCTCCTACGAGCAGTACTTC. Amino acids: CSVSGTKSSYEQYF.

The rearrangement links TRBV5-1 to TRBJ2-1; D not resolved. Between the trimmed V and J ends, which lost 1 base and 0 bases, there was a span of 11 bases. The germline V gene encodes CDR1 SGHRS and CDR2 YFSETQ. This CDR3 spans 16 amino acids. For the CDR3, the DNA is TGCGCCAGCAGCTTGTATCAGCGTAGCTCCTACAATGAGCAGTTCTTC. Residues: CASSLYQRSSYNEQFF.

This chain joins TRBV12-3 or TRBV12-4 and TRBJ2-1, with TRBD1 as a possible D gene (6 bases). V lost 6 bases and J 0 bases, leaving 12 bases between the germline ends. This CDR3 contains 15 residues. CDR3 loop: CASSPRGTSYNEQFF. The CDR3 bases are TGTGCCAGCAGCCCCAGGGGTACCTCCTACAATGAGCAGTTCTTC.

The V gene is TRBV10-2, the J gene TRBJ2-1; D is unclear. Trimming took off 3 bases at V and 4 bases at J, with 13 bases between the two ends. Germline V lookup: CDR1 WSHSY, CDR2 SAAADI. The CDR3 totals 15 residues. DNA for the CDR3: TGCGCCAGCAGTGATAGAAAGGACCGATACAATGAGCAGTTCTTC. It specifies CASSDRKDRYNEQFF.

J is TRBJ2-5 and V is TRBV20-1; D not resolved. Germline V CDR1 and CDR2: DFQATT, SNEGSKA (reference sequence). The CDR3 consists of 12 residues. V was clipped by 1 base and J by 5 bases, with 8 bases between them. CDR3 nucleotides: TGCAGTGCTAGAGCTACAGCGGAGACCCAGTACTTC. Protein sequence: CSARATAETQYF.

DNA of the CDR3: TGTGCAAGTCGCTTAGTCACACCGGGACAGGGTTCCTACGAGCAGTACTTC. Protein product: CASRLVTPGQGSYEQYF. The J gene is TRBJ2-7, the V gene TRBV12-2; no DNA check was done on the table's D call, TRBD1. TRBV12-2 is listed as a pseudogene. The length of the CDR3 is 17 residues.

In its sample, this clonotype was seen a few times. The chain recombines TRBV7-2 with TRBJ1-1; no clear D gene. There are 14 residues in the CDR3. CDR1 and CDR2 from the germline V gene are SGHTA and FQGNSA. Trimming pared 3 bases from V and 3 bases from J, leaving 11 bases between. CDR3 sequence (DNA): TGTGCCAGCAGCTTCGGGGTGCGGGACACTGAAGCTTTCTTT. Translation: CASSFGVRDTEAFF. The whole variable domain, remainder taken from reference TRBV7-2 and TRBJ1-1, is GAGVSQSPSNKVTEKGKDVELRCDPISGHTALYWYRQSLGQGLEFLIYFQGNSAPDKSGLPSDRFSAERTGGSVSTLTIQRTQQEDSAVYLCASSFGVRDTEAFFGQGTRLTVV.

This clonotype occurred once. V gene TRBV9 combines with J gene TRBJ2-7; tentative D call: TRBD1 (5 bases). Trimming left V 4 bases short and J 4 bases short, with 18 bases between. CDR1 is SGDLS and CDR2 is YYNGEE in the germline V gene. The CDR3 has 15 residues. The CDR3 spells CASSIGVPEIYEQYF. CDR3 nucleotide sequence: TGTGCCAGCAGCATAGGGGTCCCAGAGATATACGAGCAGTACTTC.